This TCR beta chain emerged from a study of blood T cell repertoires in COVID-19. On the study more broadly: Collection of acute and convalescent COVID-19 samples took place in the United States, Italy and Spain. PBMCs, B-cell-depleted T cells, or T cells were the source of the cDNA or gDNA that made up the material.

After removal of 3 bases from V and 4 bases from J, the junction contained 8 bases not matched to a gene. CDR1 MNHNS and CDR2 SASEGT come from the germline V gene. The CDR3 is 15 residues long. In the authors' workflow: How many nucleated cells were present was estimated from reference gene primer amplification. TCRdb's copy holds only in-frame clones and misses some; the assay was immunoSEQ multiplex PCR. From that table come the V and J calls and clone size; the DNA was used to work out D and trimming. The sample consists of over 25,000 clones, around 91% of them appearing once. V gene TRBV6-1 combines with J gene TRBJ1-2; the match to TRBD1 covers 7 bases. The receptor's source is a woman between 55 and 75 years old with active COVID-19. Sequencing input: peripheral blood. Here the CDR3 DNA reads TGTGCCAGCAGTGACGACAGGGTGGGTGCCTATGGCTACACCTTC. It is translated as CASSDDRVGAYGYTF.